The 17 T cell receptor beta chains in this list originate from one sample, sequenced in a study of cytomegalovirus exposure and HLA in healthy donors. PCR involved 60 Vbeta and 13 Jbeta primers. Assay used: immunoSEQ multiplex PCR; TCRdb lists only in-frame clones, some missing. The sample consists of about 72,000 clones, approximately 80% of them appearing once. Sequenced sample: PBMCs. The receptors were gathered from a human donor in good health.

This chain links TRBV19 with TRBJ1-2, with D maybe TRBD1 (5 bases). Germline CDR1 and CDR2: LNHDA and SQIVND (reference sequence). CDR3 length equals 15 residues. The V end lost 9 bases, the J end lost 2 bases, and 19 bases lay between the germline ends. CDR3 residues: CASLGGTGSNYGYTF. DNA of the CDR3: TGTGCCAGCCTGGGGGGGACGGGATCAAACTATGGCTACACCTTC.

The chain employs TRBV7-3 and TRBJ2-3; 12 bases match TRBD2. V was clipped by 1 base and J by 5 bases; unmatched bases: 4. The germline V gene has CDR1 SGHTA and CDR2 FQGTGA. The CDR3 has 16 residues. DNA of the CDR3: TGTGCCAGCAGCTTAAGTCTAGCGGGGGGGCTAGATACGCAGTATTTT. Residues: CASSLSLAGGLDTQYF.

The table lists this clone with a few counts. V is TRBV6-1 and J is TRBJ1-2; D unclear. Trimming took off 6 bases at V and 8 bases at J, with 10 bases between the two ends. This CDR3 comprises 11 residues. CDR1 and CDR2 from the germline V gene are MNHNS and SASEGT. The DNA for the CDR3 is TGTGCCAGCAGCCCCTCGGGGGGCTACACCTTC. Its protein product is CASSPSGGYTF.

This clone occurred once. The gene calls are TRBV27 and TRBJ2-7; 7 nucleotides match TRBD1. Germline V gene lookup returns CDR1 MNHEY and CDR2 SMNVEV (reference sequence). V trimming: 6 bases; J trimming: 0 bases; junction bases outside the gene matches: 2. There are 13 residues in the CDR3. For the CDR3, the DNA is TGTGCCAGCAGAGGACAGGTCTCCTACGAGCAGTACTTC. Translating it yields CASRGQVSYEQYF.

The J gene is TRBJ1-1, the V gene TRBV9; no definite D call. The V end lost 2 bases, the J end lost 8 bases, and 16 bases lay between the germline ends. The V gene's germline CDR1 is SGDLS and CDR2 YYNGEE. The CDR3 is made up of 14 amino acids. This chain's CDR3 is CASSVSPGDVEAFF. CDR3 coding DNA: TGTGCCAGCAGCGTCTCCCCGGGAGACGTAGAAGCTTTCTTT.

The V and J genes are TRBV9 and TRBJ2-3, with D maybe TRBD2 (6 bases). Germline V gene data show CDR1 as SGDLS and CDR2 as YYNGEE. The germline V and J ends were trimmed by 4 bases and 5 bases, with 11 bases remaining between them. CDR3 length: 13 residues. CDR3 loop: CASSRDWRDTQYF. The CDR3 region has the DNA TGTGCCAGCAGCCGGGACTGGAGAGATACGCAGTATTTT.

The chain's CDR3 is CASRSTAGAGANVLTF. As DNA, the CDR3 is TGTGCCAGCAGATCTACGGCAGGGGCTGGGGCCAACGTCCTGACTTTC. The chain joins TRBV7-9 to TRBJ2-6; weak D call: TRBD1 (6 bases). V lost 6 bases and J 2 bases, leaving 14 bases between the germline ends. This CDR3 comprises 16 residues. Per the germline V gene, CDR1 is SEHNR and CDR2 is FQNEAQ (reference sequence).

This clone turned up a few times. The chain joins TRBV9 to TRBJ2-7, with 7 bases that match TRBD1. CDR3 length: 17 amino acids. In germline, CDR1 is SGDLS, CDR2 YYNGEE. Trimming took 0 bases from V and 5 from J; bases not matched to a gene: 14. The CDR3 DNA reads TGTGCCAGCAGCGTAGGGGATCTGCGACAGGGTGGGAACGAGCAGTACTTC. This codes for CASSVGDLRQGGNEQYF. Filled out from reference TRBV9 and TRBJ2-7, the complete variable domain reads DSGVTQTPKHLITATGQRVTLRCSPRSGDLSVYWYQQSLDQGLQFLIQYYNGEERAKGNILERFSAQQFPDLHSELNLSSLELGDSALYFCASSVGDLRQGGNEQYFGPGTRLTVT.

The chain uses TRBV7-2 and TRBJ2-7; D might be TRBD1 (6 bases). CDR3 size: 15 residues. V dropped 5 bases and J dropped 0 bases, with 14 bases sitting between them. The germline V gene has CDR1 SGHTA and CDR2 FQGNSA. The CDR3 here is CASSPPGTNSYEQYF. The DNA of the CDR3 is TGTGCCAGCAGCCCACCCGGGACAAACTCCTACGAGCAGTACTTC.

The V call is TRBV6-5, the J call TRBJ2-7; unclear D gene. The CDR3 contains 15 residues. The V gene lost 0 bases and the J gene lost 4 bases, with 13 bases spanning the gap. Germline V lookup: CDR1 MNHEY, CDR2 SVGAGI. The chain's CDR3 is CASSYSSDLLYEQYF. CDR3 nucleotides: TGTGCCAGCAGTTACTCATCCGACTTGCTATACGAGCAGTACTTC.

V usage is TRBV7-9 and J usage is TRBJ2-2; TRBD2 agrees at 10 bases. Germline-derived CDR1 and CDR2 are SEHNR and FQNEAQ (reference sequence). The CDR3 spans 15 residues. The V segment lost 10 bases and the J segment 5 bases; nucleotides outside the gene matches: 10. This chain's CDR3 is CATSLAGGVTGELFF. The CDR3 region has the DNA TGTGCCACCTCGTTAGCGGGGGGAGTTACCGGGGAGCTGTTTTTT. The full variable domain, in which reference TRBV7-9 and TRBJ2-2 provide the parts outside the CDR3, is DTGVSQNPRHKITKRGQNVTFRCDPISEHNRLYWYRQTLGQGPEFLTYFQNEAQLEKSRLLSDRFSAERPKGSFSTLEIQRTEQGDSAMYLCATSLAGGVTGELFFGEGSRLTVL.

This CDR3 reads CASSYTPGQGRSLHF. CDR3 coding DNA: TGTGCCAGCAGTTACACCCCGGGACAGGGTCGATCCCTCCACTTT. The J gene is TRBJ1-6, the V gene TRBV6-6; 9 bases agree with TRBD1. Germline CDR1 reads MNHNY; CDR2 reads SVGAGI (reference sequence). V trimming: 2 bases; J trimming: 14 bases; junction bases outside the gene matches: 10. CDR3 size: 15 residues.

This clone was picked up a small number of times. The rearrangement joins TRBV6-1 to TRBJ1-5; possibly TRBD1 for D (5 bases). V was pared by 6 bases and J by 4 bases, with 7 bases between. Germline V lookup: CDR1 MNHNS, CDR2 SASEGT. This CDR3 comprises 12 residues. CDR3 loop: CASSRGNQPQHF. CDR3 nucleotides: TGTGCCAGCAGCCGGGGGAATCAGCCCCAGCATTTT.

The rearrangement joins TRBV5-1 to TRBJ1-3; no firm D call. V was cut by 4 bases and J by 0 bases, with 8 bases left in between. Per germline, CDR1 SGHRS and CDR2 YFSETQ. The CDR3 is made up of 14 amino acids. The CDR3 region has the DNA TGCGCCAGCAGCAGCCCCGACTCTGGAAACACCATATATTTT. Protein product: CASSSPDSGNTIYF.

In nucleotides, the CDR3 is TGTGCCGCGGCAGGGCTGGTTCTAGGACGGTACGAGCAGTACTTC. It translates to CAAAGLVLGRYEQYF. The J gene is TRBJ2-7, the V gene TRBV11-2; D perhaps matches TRBD1 (5 bases). The V gene's germline CDR1 is SGHAT and CDR2 FQNNGV. V lost 11 bases and J lost 4, with 24 bases in between. This CDR3 has 15 amino acids.

The chain couples TRBV5-8 to TRBJ2-5; weak D call: TRBD1 (7 bases). The CDR3 consists of 19 residues. With 0 bases removed from V and 2 bases from J, the gap between germline ends came to 23 bases. Per the germline V gene, CDR1 is SGHTS and CDR2 is YDEGEE. This CDR3 is CASSLGHRQGWDLQETQYF. CDR3 sequence (DNA): TGTGCCAGCAGCTTGGGCCATCGACAGGGCTGGGACTTACAAGAGACCCAGTACTTC. Variable domain in full (rest from reference TRBV5-8 and TRBJ2-5): EAGVTQSPTHLIKTRGQQATLRCSPISGHTSVYWYQQALGLGLQFLLWYDEGEERNRGNFPPRFSGRQFPNYSSELNVNALELEDSALYLCASSLGHRQGWDLQETQYFGPGTRLLVL.

This rearrangement joins TRBV7-2 to TRBJ2-3, with a possible D match to TRBD2 (6 bases). V was shortened by 2 bases and J by 5 bases, with 17 bases between the two germline ends. Germline CDR1 is SGHTA and CDR2 is FQGNSA. This CDR3 spans 16 amino acids. The CDR3 nucleotides are TGTGCCAGCAGCTTAACGCGCGGGGCCACAATAGATACGCAGTATTTT. Translation gives CASSLTRGATIDTQYF.